This TCR beta chain was sequenced for a study of blood T cell repertoires in COVID-19. The table came from immunoSEQ multiplex PCR; TCRdb's copy has only in-frame clones and leaves some out. The sample carries around 70,000 clones, around 86% recorded once. V was shortened by 3 bases and J by 6 bases, with 14 bases between the two germline ends. The CDR3 is 13 amino acids. Germline V gene lookup returns CDR1 GTSNPN and CDR2 SVGIG (reference sequence). Sequencing was done on a sample of peripheral blood. This sequence joins TRBV30 and TRBJ1-2, with D unresolved. The clonotype was recovered from a woman older than 75 with active or convalescent COVID-19. The CDR3 DNA reads TGTGCCTGGAGACCGACCGGGAGCCATGGCTACACCTTC. It yields the protein CAWRPTGSHGYTF.